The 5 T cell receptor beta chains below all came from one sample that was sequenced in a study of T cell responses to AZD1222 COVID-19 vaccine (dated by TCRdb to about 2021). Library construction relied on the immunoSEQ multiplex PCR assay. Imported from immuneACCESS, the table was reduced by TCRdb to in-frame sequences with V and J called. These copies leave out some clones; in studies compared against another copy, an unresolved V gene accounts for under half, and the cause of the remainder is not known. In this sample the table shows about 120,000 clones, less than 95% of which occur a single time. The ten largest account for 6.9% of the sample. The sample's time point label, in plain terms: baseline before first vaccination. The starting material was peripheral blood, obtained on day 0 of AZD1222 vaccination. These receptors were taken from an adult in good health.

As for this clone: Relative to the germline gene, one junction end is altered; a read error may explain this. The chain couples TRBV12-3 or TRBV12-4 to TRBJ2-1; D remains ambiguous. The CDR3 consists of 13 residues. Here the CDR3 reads CANSVSSYNEQFF. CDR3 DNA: TGTGCCAACAGTGTGAGCTCCTACAATGAGCAGTTCTTC.

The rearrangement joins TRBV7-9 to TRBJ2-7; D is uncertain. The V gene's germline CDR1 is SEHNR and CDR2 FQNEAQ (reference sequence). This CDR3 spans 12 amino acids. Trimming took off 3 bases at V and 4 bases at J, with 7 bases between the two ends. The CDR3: CASSFGEYEQYF. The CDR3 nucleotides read TGTGCCAGCAGCTTTGGGGAATACGAGCAGTACTTC.

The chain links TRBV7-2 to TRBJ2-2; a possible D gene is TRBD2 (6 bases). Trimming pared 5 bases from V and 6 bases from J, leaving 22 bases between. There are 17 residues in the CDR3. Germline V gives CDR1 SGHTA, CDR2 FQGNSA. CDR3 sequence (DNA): TGTGCCAGCAGCCTTTCGGGACTGCCGTGGATGCCCGGGGAGCTGTTTTTT. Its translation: CASSLSGLPWMPGELFF.

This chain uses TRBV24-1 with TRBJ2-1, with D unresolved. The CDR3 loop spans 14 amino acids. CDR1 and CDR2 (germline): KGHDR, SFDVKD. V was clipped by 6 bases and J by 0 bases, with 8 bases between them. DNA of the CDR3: TGTGCCACCAGTCACGACCACTCCTACAATGAGCAGTTCTTC. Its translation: CATSHDHSYNEQFF.

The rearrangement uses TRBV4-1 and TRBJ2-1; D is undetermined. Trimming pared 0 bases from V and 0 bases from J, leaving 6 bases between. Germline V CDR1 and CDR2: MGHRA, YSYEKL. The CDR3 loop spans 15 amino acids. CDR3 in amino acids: CASSQDRSSYNEQFF. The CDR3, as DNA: TGCGCCAGCAGCCAAGATAGGAGCTCCTACAATGAGCAGTTCTTC.